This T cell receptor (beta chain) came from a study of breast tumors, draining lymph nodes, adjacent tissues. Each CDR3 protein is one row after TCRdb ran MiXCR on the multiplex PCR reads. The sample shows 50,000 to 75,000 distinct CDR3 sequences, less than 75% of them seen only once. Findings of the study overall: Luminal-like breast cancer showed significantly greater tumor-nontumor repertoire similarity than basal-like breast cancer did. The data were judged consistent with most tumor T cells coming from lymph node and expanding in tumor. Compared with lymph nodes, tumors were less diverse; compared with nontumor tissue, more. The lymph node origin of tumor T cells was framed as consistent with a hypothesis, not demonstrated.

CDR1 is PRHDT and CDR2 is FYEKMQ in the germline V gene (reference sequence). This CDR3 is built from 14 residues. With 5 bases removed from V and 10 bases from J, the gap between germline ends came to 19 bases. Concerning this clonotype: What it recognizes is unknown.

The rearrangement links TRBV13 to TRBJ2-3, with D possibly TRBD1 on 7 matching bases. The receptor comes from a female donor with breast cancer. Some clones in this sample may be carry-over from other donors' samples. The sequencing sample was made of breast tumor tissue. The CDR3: CASSPGGGAGAQYF. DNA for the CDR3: TGTGCCAGCAGCCCCGGAGGGGGCGCAGGTGCGCAGTATTTT. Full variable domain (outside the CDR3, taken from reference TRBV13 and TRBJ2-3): AAGVIQSPRHLIKEKRETATLKCYPIPRHDTVYWYQQGPGQDPQFLISFYEKMQSDKGSIPDRFSAQQFSDYHSELNMSSLELGDSALYFCASSPGGGAGAQYFGPGTRLTVL.